The clone carrying this T cell receptor (beta chain) has more than one count but fewer than ten. As yet, its antigen is unknown. Repertoires were generated with immunoSEQ multiplex PCR, while TCRdb's copy carries only in-frame clones and drops some. The sample lists some 150,000 clones, nearly 80% seen once, with about 9.2% in the top ten. This entry comes from a study of PD-1 blockade in classical Hodgkin lymphoma. Study-level information: Patients were treated with nivolumab at 3 mg/kg, and this was given intravenously every 2 weeks.

Study-wide findings and caveats: Compared with healthy donors, newly diagnosed patients reportedly showed lower baseline TCR diversity. Patients were excluded if nivolumab began under 1 year after ASCT (the autologous transplant). Only CD4+ TCR diversity, not CD8+, had risen significantly by C4D1.

The ends lost 2 bases at V and 6 bases at J; junction bases unmatched: 3. This CDR3 spans 14 amino acids. Per the germline V gene, CDR1 is SNHLY and CDR2 is FYNNEI. Every patient had relapsed following autologous stem cell transplantation, and cohorts differed in brentuximab vedotin exposure. The clonotype comes from a human donor with classical Hodgkin lymphoma. This specimen was peripheral blood mononuclear cells (PBMCs), taken before the second cycle of nivolumab. The gene calls are TRBV2 and TRBJ2-7; 11 bases map to TRBD2. In DNA form, the CDR3 reads TGTGCCAGCAGTGAATCACTAGCGGGAGCCGAGCAGTACTTC. It is translated as CASSESLAGAEQYF.